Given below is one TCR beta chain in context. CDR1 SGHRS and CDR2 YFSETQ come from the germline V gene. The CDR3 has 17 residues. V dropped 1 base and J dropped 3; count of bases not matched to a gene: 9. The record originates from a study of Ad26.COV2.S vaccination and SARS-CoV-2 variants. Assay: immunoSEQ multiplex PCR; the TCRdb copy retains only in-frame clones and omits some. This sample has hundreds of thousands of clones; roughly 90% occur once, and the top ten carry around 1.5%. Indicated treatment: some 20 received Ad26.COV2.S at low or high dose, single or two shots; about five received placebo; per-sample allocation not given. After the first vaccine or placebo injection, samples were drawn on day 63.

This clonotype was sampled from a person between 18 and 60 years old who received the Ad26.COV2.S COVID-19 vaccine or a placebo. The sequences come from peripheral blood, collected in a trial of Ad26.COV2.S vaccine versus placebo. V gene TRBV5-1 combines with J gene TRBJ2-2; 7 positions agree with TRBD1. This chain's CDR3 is CASSLPSTGSHTGELFF. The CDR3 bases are TGCGCCAGCAGCTTGCCGTCGACAGGGTCTCACACCGGGGAGCTGTTTTTT.